This TCR beta chain stems from a study of cytomegalovirus exposure and HLA in healthy donors. Whole-study findings and limits: In an earlier analysis, in 540 or so donors, most V segments appeared productive either ~90% or ~30% of the time. A later analysis reportedly found that, within productive TCRs, an Asian-associated ancestry cluster had fewer N-insertions than the mean observed across the approximately 700 donors.

CDR1 and CDR2 (germline): SGHVS, FNYEAQ. This CDR3 has 14 amino acids. The V and J ends lost 7 bases and 1 base respectively, with 13 bases between them. On this clone itself: Its matching antigen is unknown.

It was with 60 Vbeta and 13 Jbeta primers that the PCR ran. The data were produced by immunoSEQ multiplex PCR, yet TCRdb's version contains in-frame clones alone and is incomplete. Here the sample spans hundreds of thousands of clones, around 80% being singletons. The receptor's source is a man aged 35 to 55 in good health and CMV-seronegative. The V gene is TRBV7-6, the J gene TRBJ1-2, with D unresolved. Specimen: PBMCs. CDR3 in DNA: TGTGCCAGCATCGGGGAGCGAAGTAACTATGGCTACACCTTC. Protein product: CASIGERSNYGYTF.